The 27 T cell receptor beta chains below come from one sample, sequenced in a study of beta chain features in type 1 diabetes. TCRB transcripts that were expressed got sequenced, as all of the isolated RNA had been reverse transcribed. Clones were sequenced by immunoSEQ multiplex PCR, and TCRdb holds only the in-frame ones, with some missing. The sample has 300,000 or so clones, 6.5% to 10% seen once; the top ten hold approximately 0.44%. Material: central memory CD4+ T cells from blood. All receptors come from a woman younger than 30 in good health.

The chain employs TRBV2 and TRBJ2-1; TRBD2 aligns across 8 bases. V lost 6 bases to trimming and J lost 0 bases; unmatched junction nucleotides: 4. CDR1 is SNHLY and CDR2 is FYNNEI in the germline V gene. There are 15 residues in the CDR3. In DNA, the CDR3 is TGTGCCAGCAGGGACGGGACTAGCTCCTACAATGAGCAGTTCTTC. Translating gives CASRDGTSSYNEQFF.

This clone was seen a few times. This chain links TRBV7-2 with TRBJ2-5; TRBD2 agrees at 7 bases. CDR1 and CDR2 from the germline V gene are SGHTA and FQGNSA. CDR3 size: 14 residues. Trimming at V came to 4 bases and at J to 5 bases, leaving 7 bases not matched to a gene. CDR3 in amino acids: CASSWGGRRETQYF. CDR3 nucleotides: TGTGCCAGCAGCTGGGGCGGGAGACGTGAGACCCAGTACTTC.

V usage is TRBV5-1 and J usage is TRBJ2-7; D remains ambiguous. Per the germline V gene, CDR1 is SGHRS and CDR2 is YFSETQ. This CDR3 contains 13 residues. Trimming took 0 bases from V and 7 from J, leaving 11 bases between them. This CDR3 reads CASSLVSSWEQYF. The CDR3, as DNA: TGCGCCAGCAGCTTGGTCAGTAGTTGGGAGCAGTACTTC.

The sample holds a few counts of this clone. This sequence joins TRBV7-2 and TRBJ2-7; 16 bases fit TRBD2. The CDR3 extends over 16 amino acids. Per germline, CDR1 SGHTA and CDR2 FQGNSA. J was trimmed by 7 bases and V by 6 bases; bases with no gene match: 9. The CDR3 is CASSRGLAGGQKEQYF. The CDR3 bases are TGTGCCAGCAGTCGGGGACTAGCGGGAGGGCAGAAGGAGCAGTACTTC.

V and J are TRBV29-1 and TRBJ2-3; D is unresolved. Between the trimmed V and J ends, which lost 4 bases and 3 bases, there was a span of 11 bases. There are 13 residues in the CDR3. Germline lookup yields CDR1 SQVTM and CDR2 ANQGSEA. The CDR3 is CSVAGPETDTQYF. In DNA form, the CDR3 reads TGCAGCGTTGCTGGTCCGGAAACAGATACGCAGTATTTT.

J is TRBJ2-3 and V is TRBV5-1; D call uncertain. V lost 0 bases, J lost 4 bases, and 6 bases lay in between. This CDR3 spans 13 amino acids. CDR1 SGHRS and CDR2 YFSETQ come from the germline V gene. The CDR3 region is CASSLGSPDTQYF. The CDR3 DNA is TGCGCCAGCAGCTTGGGGTCCCCAGATACGCAGTATTTT.

CDR3 sequence (DNA): TGCGCCAGCAGCCAAGATTTAGGCAATCGGTACAATGAGCAGTTCTTC. The encoded protein is CASSQDLGNRYNEQFF. The V call is TRBV4-1, the J call TRBJ2-1, with D unresolved. V was clipped by 0 bases and J by 4 bases, with 13 bases between them. The length of the CDR3 is 16 residues. Germline loops: CDR1 MGHRA, CDR2 YSYEKL.

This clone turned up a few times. The CDR3 loop reads CASRASGVPTDTQYF. In DNA, the CDR3 is TGTGCCAGCAGAGCTAGCGGGGTGCCCACAGATACGCAGTATTTT. The gene calls are TRBV2 and TRBJ2-3, with 9 positions matching TRBD2. V lost 6 bases, J lost 2 bases, and 6 bases stayed unmatched. The germline gives CDR1 SNHLY, CDR2 FYNNEI. CDR3 length: 15 residues. Looking up the rest from reference TRBV2 and TRBJ2-3 gives the full variable domain: EPEVTQTPSHQVTQMGQEVILRCVPISNHLYFYWYRQILGQKVEFLVSFYNNEISEKSEIFDDQFSVERPDGSNFTLKIRSTKLEDSAMYFCASRASGVPTDTQYFGPGTRLTVL.

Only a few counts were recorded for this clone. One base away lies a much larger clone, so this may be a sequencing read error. CDR3 in DNA: TGTGCCAGCAGCTTAGGGGTCACAGATACGCAGTATTTT. It codes for CASSLGVTDTQYF. The chain is built from TRBV7-2 and TRBJ2-3; no firm D call. The CDR3 consists of 13 residues. Germline CDR1 SGHTA, CDR2 FQGNSA. Deletions cut 1 base from V and 2 bases from J, with 4 bases between.

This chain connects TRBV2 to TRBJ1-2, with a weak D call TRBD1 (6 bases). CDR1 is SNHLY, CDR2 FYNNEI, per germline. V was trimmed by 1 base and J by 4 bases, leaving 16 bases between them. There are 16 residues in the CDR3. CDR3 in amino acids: CASSEVFTGLAYGYTF. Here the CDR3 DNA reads TGTGCCAGCAGTGAAGTTTTCACAGGGCTGGCCTATGGCTACACCTTC.

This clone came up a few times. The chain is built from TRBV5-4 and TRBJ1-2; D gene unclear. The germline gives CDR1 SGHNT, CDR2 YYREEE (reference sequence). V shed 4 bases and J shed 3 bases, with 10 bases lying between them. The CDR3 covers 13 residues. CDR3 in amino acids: CASSQDPDYGYTF. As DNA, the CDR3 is TGTGCCAGCAGCCAAGATCCAGACTATGGCTACACCTTC.

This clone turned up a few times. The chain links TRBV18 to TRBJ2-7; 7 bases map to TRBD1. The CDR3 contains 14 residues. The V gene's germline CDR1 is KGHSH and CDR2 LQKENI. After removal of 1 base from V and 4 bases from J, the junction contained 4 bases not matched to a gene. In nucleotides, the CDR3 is TGTGCCAGCTCACCACTTAGACAGGGTTACGAGCAGTACTTC. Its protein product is CASSPLRQGYEQYF.

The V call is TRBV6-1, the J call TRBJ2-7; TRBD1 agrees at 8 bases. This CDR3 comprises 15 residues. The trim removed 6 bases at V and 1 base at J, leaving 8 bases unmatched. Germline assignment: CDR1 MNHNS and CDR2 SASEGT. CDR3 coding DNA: TGTGCCAGCAGACCAGGGGACAGGAATTCCTACGAGCAGTACTTC. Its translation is CASRPGDRNSYEQYF.

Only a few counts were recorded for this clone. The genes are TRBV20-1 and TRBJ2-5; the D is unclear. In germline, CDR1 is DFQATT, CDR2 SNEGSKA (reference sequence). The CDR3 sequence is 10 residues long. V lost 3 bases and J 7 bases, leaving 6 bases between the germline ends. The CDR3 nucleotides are TGCAGTGCTAGTGCCACGACCCAGTACTTC. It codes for CSASATTQYF.

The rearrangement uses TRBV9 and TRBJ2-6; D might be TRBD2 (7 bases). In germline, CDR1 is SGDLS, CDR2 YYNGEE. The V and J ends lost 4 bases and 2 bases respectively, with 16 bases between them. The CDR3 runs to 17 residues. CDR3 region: CASSPRGGVAGANVLTF. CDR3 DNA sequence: TGTGCCAGCAGCCCCCGAGGGGGGGTCGCTGGGGCCAACGTCCTGACTTTC.

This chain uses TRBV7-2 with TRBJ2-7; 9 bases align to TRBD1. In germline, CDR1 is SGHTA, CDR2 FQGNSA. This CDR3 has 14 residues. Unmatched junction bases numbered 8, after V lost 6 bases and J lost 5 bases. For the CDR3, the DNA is TGTGCCAGCAGTTACTACGGGACAGGGAACGAGCAGTACTTC. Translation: CASSYYGTGNEQYF.

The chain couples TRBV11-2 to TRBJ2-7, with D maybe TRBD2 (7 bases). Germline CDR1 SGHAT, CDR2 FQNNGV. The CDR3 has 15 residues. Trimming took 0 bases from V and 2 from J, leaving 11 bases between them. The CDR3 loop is CASSLDRGATYEQYF. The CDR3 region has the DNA TGTGCCAGCAGCTTAGATCGGGGGGCGACCTACGAGCAGTACTTC.

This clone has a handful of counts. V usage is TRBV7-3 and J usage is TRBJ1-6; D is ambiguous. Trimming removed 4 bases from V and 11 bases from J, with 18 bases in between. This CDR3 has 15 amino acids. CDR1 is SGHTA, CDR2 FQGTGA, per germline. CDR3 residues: CASSSRGGGGAPLHF. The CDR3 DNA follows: TGTGCCAGCAGCTCTCGCGGAGGTGGTGGTGCACCCCTCCACTTT.

The CDR3 DNA is TGTGCCAGCACAGGGGACAGGGGTCACGATGAGCAGTTCTTC. This gives the protein CASTGDRGHDEQFF. The chain links TRBV18 to TRBJ2-1, with 10 positions matching TRBD1. Germline CDR1 and CDR2: KGHSH and LQKENI. J gave up 8 bases and V 8 bases, and 9 bases lay outside the gene matches. The length of the CDR3 is 14 residues.

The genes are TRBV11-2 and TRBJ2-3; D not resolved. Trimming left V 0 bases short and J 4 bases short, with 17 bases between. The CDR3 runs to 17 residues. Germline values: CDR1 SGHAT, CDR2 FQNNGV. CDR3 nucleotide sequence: TGTGCCAGCAGCTTAGAGGGTCTAGACGTTGATGCAGATACGCAGTATTTT. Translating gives CASSLEGLDVDADTQYF. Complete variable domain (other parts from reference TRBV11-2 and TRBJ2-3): EAGVAQSPRYKIIEKRQSVAFWCNPISGHATLYWYQQILGQGPKLLIQFQNNGVVDDSQLPKDRFSAERLKGVDSTLKIQPAKLEDSAVYLCASSLEGLDVDADTQYFGPGTRLTVL.

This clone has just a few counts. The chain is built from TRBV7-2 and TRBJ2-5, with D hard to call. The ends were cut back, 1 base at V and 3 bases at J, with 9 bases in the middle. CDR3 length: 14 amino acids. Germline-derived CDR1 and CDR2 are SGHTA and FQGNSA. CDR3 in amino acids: CASSLGLTKETQYF. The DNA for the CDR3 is TGTGCCAGCAGCTTAGGCCTAACAAAAGAGACCCAGTACTTC. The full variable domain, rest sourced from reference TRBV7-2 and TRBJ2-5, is GAGVSQSPSNKVTEKGKDVELRCDPISGHTALYWYRQSLGQGLEFLIYFQGNSAPDKSGLPSDRFSAERTGGSVSTLTIQRTQQEDSAVYLCASSLGLTKETQYFGPGTRLLVL.

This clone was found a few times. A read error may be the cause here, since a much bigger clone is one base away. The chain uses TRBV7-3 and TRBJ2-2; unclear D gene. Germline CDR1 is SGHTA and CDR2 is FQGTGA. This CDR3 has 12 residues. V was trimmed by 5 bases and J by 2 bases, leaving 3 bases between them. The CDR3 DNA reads TGTGCCAGCAGCGTAAACACCGGGGAGCTGTTTTTT. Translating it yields CASSVNTGELFF.

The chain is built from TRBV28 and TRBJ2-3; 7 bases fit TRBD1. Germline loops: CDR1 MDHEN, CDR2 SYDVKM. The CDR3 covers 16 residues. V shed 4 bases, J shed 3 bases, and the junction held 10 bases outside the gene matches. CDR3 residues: CASSSTGNFNTDTQYF. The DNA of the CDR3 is TGTGCCAGCAGTTCGACAGGGAATTTTAATACAGATACGCAGTATTTT.

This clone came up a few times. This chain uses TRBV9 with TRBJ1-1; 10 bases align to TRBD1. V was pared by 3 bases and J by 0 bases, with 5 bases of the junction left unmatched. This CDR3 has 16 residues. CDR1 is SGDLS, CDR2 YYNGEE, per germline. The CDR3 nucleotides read TGTGCCAGCAGCGCGCGACAGGGGGCTATGAACACTGAAGCTTTCTTT. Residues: CASSARQGAMNTEAFF.

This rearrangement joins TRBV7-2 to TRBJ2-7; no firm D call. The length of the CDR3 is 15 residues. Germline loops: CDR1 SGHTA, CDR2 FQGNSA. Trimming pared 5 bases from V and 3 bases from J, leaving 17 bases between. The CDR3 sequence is CASSIGHPANYEQYF. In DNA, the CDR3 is TGTGCCAGCAGCATTGGCCACCCCGCCAACTACGAGCAGTACTTC.

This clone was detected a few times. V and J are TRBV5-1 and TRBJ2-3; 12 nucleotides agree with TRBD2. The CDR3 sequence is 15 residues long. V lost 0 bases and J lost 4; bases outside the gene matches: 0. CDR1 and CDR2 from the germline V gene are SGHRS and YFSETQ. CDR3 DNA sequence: TGCGCCAGCAGCTTGGCTAGCGGGAGGGCAGATACGCAGTATTTT. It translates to CASSLASGRADTQYF.

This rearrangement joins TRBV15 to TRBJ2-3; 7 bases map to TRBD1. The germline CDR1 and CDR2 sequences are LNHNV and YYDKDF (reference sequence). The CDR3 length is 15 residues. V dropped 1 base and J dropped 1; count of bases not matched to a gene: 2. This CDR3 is CATSRGQGGTDTQYF. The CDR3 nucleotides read TGTGCCACCAGCAGAGGACAGGGAGGCACAGATACGCAGTATTTT.